This T cell receptor beta chain was recovered during a study of blood T cell repertoires in COVID-19. Study-wide background: The United States, Italy and Spain were the sources of the acute and convalescent COVID-19 samples.

Original processing notes: Estimation of nucleated cell counts was performed using reference gene primer amplification. Assay: immunoSEQ multiplex PCR; the TCRdb copy retains only in-frame clones and omits some. V and J calls and clone size follow that table, whereas D and trimming were derived from the DNA. The sample lists 410,000 or so clones; 86% were seen once. As for this clone: The sample has other DNA sequences that encode this CDR3 too.

The clonotype was recovered from a woman younger than 45 with active or convalescent COVID-19. Sample: peripheral blood.

The chain's CDR3 is CASRLNEKLFF. The CDR3 region has the DNA TGTGCCAGCAGACTTAATGAAAAACTGTTTTTT. The genes are TRBV7-2 and TRBJ1-4, with D unresolved. Germline-derived CDR1 and CDR2 are SGHTA and FQGNSA. Trimming removed 6 bases from V and 4 bases from J, with 3 bases in between. The length of the CDR3 is 11 residues.